Given below is one T cell receptor (beta chain) in context. Its antigen remains unknown. Via MiXCR, TCRdb re-called the RT-PCR reads, giving one row per CDR3 protein. In the table there are 150,000 to 200,000 distinct CDR3 sequences, roughly 12% of which are singletons. This entry is derived from a study of response to subunit inactivated influenza vaccine. The study's findings and limits: Each seasonal influenza vaccination recruits few new T cells, the authors suggested.

This sample was shared with a second study, whose subject was T cells expressing NK-cell markers. Turning to that study: Synthesis of TCR beta cDNA relied on 5'RACE template switching carrying UMIs. In several experiments, an anti-gamma-delta TCR antibody restricted sorting to alpha-beta TCR T cells. As a fraction of CD8+ T cells, dominant NKG2C+ clonotypes reached about 1.0-8% in six donors. The same clonotypes also predominated in the CD3+CD56-NKG2C+ fraction of a few donors.

Sample: CD8+ T cells sorted from PBMCs, taken roughly 13 days after vaccination. The source of this sequence is a man aged 50 to 59 who received an inactivated influenza vaccine.

The CDR3 DNA reads TGTGCCAGCAGCCCAAAGACAGGGACCATTCAGTACTTC. Translating it yields CASSPKTGTIQYF. The V gene is TRBV9, the J gene TRBJ2-4, with TRBD1 matching 7 bases. Germline V gene lookup returns CDR1 SGDLS and CDR2 YYNGEE. This CDR3 contains 13 residues. With V trimmed by 4 bases and J by 9 bases, 7 bases remained unmatched.